The 2 T cell receptor beta chains given below trace back to one sample, sequenced in a study of response to subunit inactivated influenza vaccine. MiXCR, applied by TCRdb to the RT-PCR reads, yields one record per CDR3 protein. Of about 700,000 distinct CDR3 sequences in the sample, approximately 13% are singletons; the top ten hold around 6.5%. Sequencing used PBMCs from blood, obtained around 15 days before vaccination. Receptors were obtained from a man aged 50-60 years who received an inactivated influenza vaccine.

This clonotype was observed a few times. The V call is TRBV3-1, the J call TRBJ2-7; 9 bases are a match to TRBD1. The CDR3 sequence is 13 residues long. CDR1 and CDR2 (germline): LGHDT, YNNKEL (reference sequence). With V trimmed by 4 bases and J by 7 bases, 5 bases remained unmatched. The chain's CDR3 is CASSRSTGGEQYF. The CDR3 region has the DNA TGTGCCAGCAGCCGATCGACAGGGGGAGAGCAGTACTTC.

The sample holds a few counts of this clonotype. V usage is TRBV20-1 and J usage is TRBJ1-3; no definite D call. CDR3 size: 15 residues. Between the trimmed V and J ends, which lost 4 bases and 0 bases, there was a span of 13 bases. The V gene's germline CDR1 is DFQATT and CDR2 SNEGSKA (reference sequence). The CDR3 sequence: CSAKDGSLSGNTIYF. CDR3 DNA: TGCAGTGCTAAGGATGGGTCCCTCTCTGGAAACACCATATATTTT.